What follows are 18 T cell receptor beta chains derived from one specimen sequenced in a study of T cell clonality in common variable immunodeficiency. Findings and caveats of the study: Reportedly, TCR beta sequences from common variable immunodeficiency showed fewer deletions and N-nucleotide insertions.

Their antigens are not known. TCRdb's table, derived via immunoSEQ multiplex PCR, lists solely in-frame clones and lacks some. The sample was found to contain roughly 14,000 clones, and every one recurs. The sample comprised peripheral blood mononuclear cells. Receptors were obtained from a human donor with common variable immunodeficiency.

This clone was counted only a few times. The DNA read from the CDR3 is TGTGCCAGCCGCAACAGTGGTAGTAATGGAAACACC. Amino acids: CASRNSGSNGNT. The CDR3 as a whole reads CASRNSGSNGNTIYF. V gene TRBV2 combines with J gene TRBJ1-3; D is uncertain. The read comes to an end 3 residues before the CDR3 does, leaving the germline J gene to fill in the end. Germline V CDR1 and CDR2: SNHLY, FYNNEI. Trimming stripped 8 bases from V and 3 bases from J, with 17 bases between. The CDR3 totals 15 residues. Together with reference TRBV2 and TRBJ1-3, the CDR3 gives the full variable domain: EPEVTQTPSHQVTQMGQEVILRCVPISNHLYFYWYRQILGQKVEFLVSFYNNEISEKSEIFDDQFSVERPDGSNFTLKIRSTKLEDSAMYFCASRNSGSNGNTIYFGEGSWLTVV.

In regard to this clone: The read stops 3 residues short of the end of the CDR3; the missing end is completed from the germline J gene. The gene calls are TRBV7-9 and TRBJ2-7, with a weak D call TRBD1 (5 bases). The CDR3 totals 13 residues. Germline CDR1 and CDR2: SEHNR and FQNEAQ (reference sequence). V was shortened by 3 bases and J by 5 bases, with 11 bases between the two germline ends. The sequenced part of the CDR3 DNA is TGTGCCAGCAGCTTTTCAGGGAAGCACGAG. Its protein is CASSFSGKHE. The whole CDR3 sequence is CASSFSGKHEQYF.

This clone was recorded many times. The part of the CDR3 DNA that was read is TGTGCCAGCAGCTTGGTTAGCGGGGGGTTCTACGAG. This translates into CASSLVSGGFYE. The full CDR3 sequence reads CASSLVSGGFYEQYF. The chain links TRBV5-5 to TRBJ2-7; 10 bases agree with TRBD2. The read finishes 3 residues shy of the CDR3 end, and the germline J gene is used to complete it. Germline lookup yields CDR1 SGHKS and CDR2 YYEKEE (reference sequence). With V trimmed by 0 bases and J by 3 bases, 3 bases remained unmatched. The CDR3 has 15 amino acids.

This clone was counted many times. Read coverage stops 3 residues before the CDR3 terminus; the germline J gene supplies the remainder. The chain links TRBV20-1 to TRBJ1-1, with TRBD1 matching over 10 bases. There are 14 residues in the CDR3. Germline V gene data show CDR1 as DFQATT and CDR2 as SNEGSKA (reference sequence). V lost 6 bases to trimming and J lost 7 bases; unmatched junction nucleotides: 11. The DNA read from the CDR3 is TGCAGTGCCCGAAAAGGGACAGGGGATTTTGAA. Its protein is CSARKGTGDFE. The full CDR3 is CSARKGTGDFEAFF.

Concerning this clone itself: The read comes to an end 3 residues before the CDR3 does, leaving the germline J gene to fill in the end. V and J are TRBV20-1 and TRBJ2-7; 10 nucleotides line up with TRBD1. Germline-derived CDR1 and CDR2 are DFQATT and SNEGSKA (reference sequence). This CDR3 spans 14 amino acids. V lost 1 base to trimming and J lost 2 bases; unmatched junction nucleotides: 2. The covered CDR3 bases are TGCAGTGCTAGAGTCGGGACAGGGGCCTACGAG. Its translation is CSARVGTGAYE. The full CDR3 protein is CSARVGTGAYEQYF.

This clone was detected only a few times. The read comes to an end 3 residues before the CDR3 does, leaving the germline J gene to fill in the end. This sequence joins TRBV7-7 and TRBJ2-5; TRBD2 matches at 10 bases. This CDR3 spans 15 amino acids. Unmatched junction bases numbered 6, after V lost 3 bases and J lost 5 bases. Germline V gene data show CDR1 as SSHAT and CDR2 as FNYEAQ (reference sequence). Here the CDR3 reads CASSLQRGGMETQYF. The sequenced CDR3 bases are TGTGCCAGCAGCTTGCAGCGGGGGGGCATGGAGACC.

This clone was seen only a few times. With the read ending 3 residues before the CDR3 end, the germline J gene is used to fill in that end. The chain uses TRBV19 and TRBJ2-1; maybe TRBD2 (5 bases). V was trimmed by 5 bases and J by 3 bases, leaving 17 bases between them. Germline V gene data show CDR1 as LNHDA and CDR2 as SQIVND (reference sequence). CDR3 size: 16 residues. The DNA read from the CDR3 is TGTGCCAGTAGTGCCTCTAGCTCCTCATACTACAATGAG. Translating it yields CASSASSSSYYNE. The CDR3 reads in full as CASSASSSSYYNEQFF.

Concerning this clone: The read terminates 3 residues ahead of where the CDR3 ends, so the germline J gene completes it. This chain connects TRBV30 to TRBJ2-7, with D unclear. The CDR3 extends over 12 amino acids. Germline V lookup: CDR1 GTSNPN, CDR2 SVGIG (reference sequence). Between the trimmed V and J ends, which lost 2 bases and 2 bases, there was a span of 7 bases. The sequenced CDR3 bases are TGTGCCTGGAGTTCGGTAGCCTACGAG. This encodes CAWSSVAYE. The full CDR3 sequence reads CAWSSVAYEQYF.

A remark on this clone: The read halts 3 residues ahead of the CDR3 end, with the missing end drawn from the germline J gene. This chain joins TRBV19 and TRBJ2-7, with 8 bases identical to TRBD1. V was clipped by 5 bases and J by 3 bases; unmatched bases: 3. The CDR3 extends over 13 amino acids. The germline V gene encodes CDR1 LNHDA and CDR2 SQIVND (reference sequence). This CDR3 is CASSYDRGYEQYF. The sequenced part of the CDR3 DNA is TGTGCCAGTAGTTACGACAGGGGCTACGAG.

The sequenced CDR3 bases are TGTGCCAGCAGCGGGACAGGGGGCGCGGGAAACACC. This encodes CASSGTGGAGNT. The complete CDR3 protein is CASSGTGGAGNTIYF. V and J are TRBV2 and TRBJ1-3; 12 nucleotides align to TRBD1. With the read ending 3 residues before the CDR3 end, the germline J gene is used to fill in that end. This CDR3 spans 15 amino acids. After removal of 6 bases from V and 4 bases from J, the junction contained 4 bases not matched to a gene. Germline CDR1 reads SNHLY; CDR2 reads FYNNEI. Full variable domain (outside the CDR3, taken from reference TRBV2 and TRBJ1-3): EPEVTQTPSHQVTQMGQEVILRCVPISNHLYFYWYRQILGQKVEFLVSFYNNEISEKSEIFDDQFSVERPDGSNFTLKIRSTKLEDSAMYFCASSGTGGAGNTIYFGEGSWLTVV.

On this clone itself: With the read ending 3 residues before the CDR3 end, the germline J gene is used to fill in that end. This chain connects TRBV30 to TRBJ1-2, with D possibly TRBD1 on 5 matching bases. The germline CDR1 and CDR2 sequences are GTSNPN and SVGIG (reference sequence). The CDR3 covers 14 residues. This CDR3 reads CAWQGSSQFRGYTF. The DNA read from the CDR3 is TGTGCCTGGCAGGGCTCCAGCCAGTTTCGGGGC. The variable domain in full, with the rest retrieved from reference TRBV30 and TRBJ1-2, is SQTIHQWPATLVQPVGSPLSLECTVEGTSNPNLYWYRQAAGRGLQLLFYSVGIGQISSEVPQNLSASRPQDRQFILSSKKLLLSDSGFYLCAWQGSSQFRGYTFGSGTRLTVV.

This clone was observed a few times. From the germline J gene comes the end of the CDR3, since the read stops 3 residues before it. The chain joins TRBV19 to TRBJ1-4; no definite D call. Between the trimmed V and J ends, which lost 0 bases and 0 bases, there was a span of 14 bases. The CDR3 has 18 residues. Germline-derived CDR1 and CDR2 are LNHDA and SQIVND (reference sequence). The covered CDR3 bases are TGTGCCAGTAGTATAGATCTTGTTGCGCCGGCAACTAATGAAAAA. Its translation is CASSIDLVAPATNEK. The entire CDR3 protein reads CASSIDLVAPATNEKLFF.

This clone was recorded a few times. CDR3 DNA, as far as it was read: TGTGCCAGTAGTATGGTCTCTCCGAGGTCTGGAAACACC. Translation gives CASSMVSPRSGNT. The whole CDR3 sequence is CASSMVSPRSGNTIYF. The gene calls are TRBV19 and TRBJ1-3; D gene uncertain. Read coverage stops 3 residues before the CDR3 terminus; the germline J gene supplies the remainder. Looked up from germline, CDR1 is LNHDA and CDR2 is SQIVND (reference sequence). This CDR3 spans 16 amino acids. With 3 bases removed from V and 1 base from J, the gap between germline ends came to 13 bases. Complete variable domain (other parts from reference TRBV19 and TRBJ1-3): DGGITQSPKYLFRKEGQNVTLSCEQNLNHDAMYWYRQDPGQGLRLIYYSQIVNDFQKGDIAEGYSVSREKKESFPLTVTSAQKNPTAFYLCASSMVSPRSGNTIYFGEGSWLTVV.

This clone was detected a few times. The read comes to an end 3 residues before the CDR3 does, leaving the germline J gene to fill in the end. This chain joins TRBV19 and TRBJ2-7; D remains ambiguous. This CDR3 is built from 15 residues. Germline CDR1 is LNHDA and CDR2 is SQIVND (reference sequence). The V and J ends lost 4 bases and 0 bases respectively, with 13 bases between them. The covered CDR3 bases are TGTGCCAGTAGTAAAAACCCGCCCGGCTCCTACGAG. It is translated as CASSKNPPGSYE. The CDR3, in full, reads CASSKNPPGSYEQYF.

This clone has more than one count but fewer than ten. The sequence runs out 3 residues before the end of the CDR3; the remainder is reconstructed from the germline J gene. The chain combines TRBV7-9 with TRBJ1-2, with D unresolved. The V gene lost 0 bases and the J gene lost 1 base, with 6 bases spanning the gap. This CDR3 is built from 14 residues. Germline V gene data show CDR1 as SEHNR and CDR2 as FQNEAQ (reference sequence). The sequenced part of the CDR3 DNA is TGTGCCAGCAGCTTAGCCGGGGTTAACTATGGC. Amino acid sequence: CASSLAGVNYG. The complete CDR3 sequence is CASSLAGVNYGYTF.

The sample holds a few counts of this clone. The read ends 3 residues early relative to the CDR3; the germline J gene fills the gap. This sequence joins TRBV18 and TRBJ2-7; 16 bases fit TRBD2. Trimming removed 0 bases from V and 0 bases from J; junction bases left unmatched: 2. This CDR3 is 18 amino acids long. Germline CDR1 is KGHSH and CDR2 is LQKENI. The DNA read from the CDR3 is TGTGCCAGCTCACCACCGGGACTAGCGGGGGGGAGCTCCTACGAG. Residues: CASSPPGLAGGSSYE. The full CDR3 sequence reads CASSPPGLAGGSSYEQYF.

This clone has a handful of counts. The read ends 3 residues before the CDR3 terminus; that terminus is restored from the germline J gene. The chain recombines TRBV20-1 with TRBJ2-1; the match to TRBD2 covers 8 bases. This CDR3 has 13 amino acids. V lost 5 bases and J lost 8; bases outside the gene matches: 8. Germline assignment: CDR1 DFQATT and CDR2 SNEGSKA (reference sequence). CDR3 in amino acids: CSALSGRRDEQFF. The part of the CDR3 DNA that was read is TGCAGTGCTCTAAGCGGGAGACGGGATGAG.

Of note for this clone: The read ends 3 residues before the CDR3 terminus; that terminus is restored from the germline J gene. The chain couples TRBV7-2 to TRBJ1-6, with D possibly TRBD1 on 6 matching bases. V was pared by 1 base and J by 10 bases, with 14 bases between. CDR1 and CDR2 (germline): SGHTA, FQGNSA. This CDR3 has 15 amino acids. The part of the CDR3 DNA that was read is TGTGCCAGCAGCTTAGGAGGGTCAGGGGAGTCACCC. Protein product: CASSLGGSGESP. The complete CDR3 protein is CASSLGGSGESPLHF.